This is a list of T cell receptor beta chains from one sample in a study of CD8+CD57+ T cells in acquired aplastic anemia. TCRdb called the reads again in MiXCR, with one record for every CDR3 protein. The table includes around 190,000 distinct CDR3 sequences, roughly half detected once. Sequencing input: sorted CD4+, CD8+, or CD8+CD57+ T cells (not recorded which) from PBMCs. All receptors derive from a human donor in good health, serving as a control. CDR3s include the opening cysteine and the closing phenylalanine or tryptophan.

v_gene	CDR3aa
TRBV7-2	CASSRTSGGVYEQYF
TRBV20-1	CRARPRERQGSALYNEQFF
TRBV12-3/TRBV12-4	CASSWRSGSSYNEQFF
TRBV6-5	CASTAWKGNTGELFF
TRBV10-3	CAINDGSNEQFF
TRBV10-3	CAISGGASYEQYF
TRBV13	CASSFRATNNEQFF
TRBV10-2	CASSGQSPLHF
TRBV29-1	CSVASPGSTNEKLFF
TRBV20-1	CSASPPLDRGGGYTF
TRBV2	CASTYGLGGLLVEQYF
TRBV7-8	CASSLAGGGLETQYF
TRBV20-1	CSAHPTRSGYEQYF
TRBV19	CASSPRDSNQPQHF
TRBV11-1	CASSFRQDISYEQYF
TRBV7-7	CASSLEGQGIGELFF
TRBV29-1	CSVVVGGQETQYF
TRBV6-5	CASKVSSGISEQYF
TRBV5-8	CASSSWTGGTPYYGYTF
TRBV11-2	CASSLDFRVGSPLHF
TRBV7-8	CASRAFYEQYF
TRBV25-1	CASSGMSSYNSPLHF
TRBV7-3	CASSLNPGQGLGDTQYF
TRBV12-3/TRBV12-4	CASRQGGSYNEQFF
TRBV19	CASSRQGAYYGYTF
TRBV19	CASSTEAGGYGYTF
TRBV4-3	CASSQQPTGNTEAFF
TRBV12-3/TRBV12-4	CASSPPSNIQYF
TRBV20-1	CSASPSGKETQYF
TRBV7-3	CASTPRANSPLHF
TRBV15	CATSRDPGTSYEQYF
TRBV19	CASSGTKAYNEQFF
TRBV15	CATSRGDVSSYEQYF
TRBV7-6	CASSLQVTGELFF
TRBV2	CASSEPRDIGYVNQPQHF
TRBV7-9	CASSQSAHTDTQYF
TRBV10-3	CAIATSGGAYEQFF
TRBV7-9	CASSPHRGPLGSNEQFF
TRBV7-6	CASGLATYRGHYGYTF
TRBV29-1	CSVQGGQSNTEAFF
TRBV4-3	CASSPWTGAYEQYF
TRBV5-1	CASSRGGQGYTEAFF
TRBV7-3	CASSPAVSPPGNSPPHF
TRBV20-1	CSAQGANSPLHF
TRBV6-2/TRBV6-3	CASSRTTAHPYEQYF
TRBV10-2	CASSERQGWNTGELFF
TRBV10-3	CAISEAGTGDNQPQHF
TRBV9	CASSLTGAPLFEQYF
TRBV7-3	CASSLNMGTQYF
TRBV6-5	CASSEVAVLLSGSTIYF
TRBV20-1	CSVEITGGGEKLFF
TRBV20-1	CSAQPPRDREFEQYF
TRBV2	CASRSVVGEQYF
TRBV10-3	CAIKGGGPADTQYF
TRBV5-1	CASSLVGGLAKETQYF
TRBV12-3/TRBV12-4	CASSLVPTTYSYNEQFF
TRBV10-2	CASNAGTGNQPQHF
TRBV7-8	CASSLVHRTEQYF
TRBV6-5	CASRRGVPSLNEKLFF